Sequencing of this T cell receptor (beta chain) was carried out in a study of blood T cell repertoires in COVID-19. Profiling relied on immunoSEQ multiplex PCR, and the TCRdb table lists in-frame clones only, not all of them. The top ten clones hold 5.6% of a sample with roughly 64,000 clones, around 83% of them seen once. Per the germline V gene, CDR1 is GTSNPN and CDR2 is SVGIG (reference sequence). V lost 5 bases and J 2 bases, leaving 9 bases between the germline ends. This CDR3 spans 12 amino acids. This TCR came from a woman in her sixties with acute or convalescent COVID-19. The chain combines TRBV30 with TRBJ1-2; D call uncertain. The specimen was peripheral blood. The CDR3 DNA follows: TGTGCCTGGGAAGCCTTAAACTATGGCTACACCTTC. Its translation: CAWEALNYGYTF.